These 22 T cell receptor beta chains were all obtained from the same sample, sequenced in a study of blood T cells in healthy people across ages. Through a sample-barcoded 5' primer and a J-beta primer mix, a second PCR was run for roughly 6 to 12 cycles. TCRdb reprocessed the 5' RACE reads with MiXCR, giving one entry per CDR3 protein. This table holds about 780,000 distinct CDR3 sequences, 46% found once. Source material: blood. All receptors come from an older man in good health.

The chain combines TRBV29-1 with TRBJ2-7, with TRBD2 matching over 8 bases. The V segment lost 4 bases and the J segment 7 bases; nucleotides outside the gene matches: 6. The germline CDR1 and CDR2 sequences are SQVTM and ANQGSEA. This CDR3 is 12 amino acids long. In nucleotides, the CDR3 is TGCAGCGTTGCGGGAGGGTCCCGTGAGCAGTACTTC. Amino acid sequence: CSVAGGSREQYF.

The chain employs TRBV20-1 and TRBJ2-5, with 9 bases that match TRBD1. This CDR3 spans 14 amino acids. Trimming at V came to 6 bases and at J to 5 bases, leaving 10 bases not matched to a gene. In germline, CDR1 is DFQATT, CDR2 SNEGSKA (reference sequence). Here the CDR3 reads CSASRQGGPETQYF. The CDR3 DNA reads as TGCAGTGCCTCGAGACAGGGGGGACCGGAGACCCAGTACTTC.

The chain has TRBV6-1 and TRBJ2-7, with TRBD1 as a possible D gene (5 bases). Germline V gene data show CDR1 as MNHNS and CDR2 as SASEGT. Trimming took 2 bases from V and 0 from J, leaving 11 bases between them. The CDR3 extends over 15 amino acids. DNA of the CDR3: TGTGCCAGCAGTGAATCGTACAGGTACTCCTACGAGCAGTACTTC. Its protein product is CASSESYRYSYEQYF.

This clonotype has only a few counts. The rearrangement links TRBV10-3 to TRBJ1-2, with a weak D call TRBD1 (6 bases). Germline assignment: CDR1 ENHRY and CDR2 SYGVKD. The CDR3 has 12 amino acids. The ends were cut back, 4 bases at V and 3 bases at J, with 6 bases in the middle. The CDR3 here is CAISAGDYGYTF. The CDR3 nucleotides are TGTGCCATCAGTGCAGGGGACTATGGCTACACCTTC.

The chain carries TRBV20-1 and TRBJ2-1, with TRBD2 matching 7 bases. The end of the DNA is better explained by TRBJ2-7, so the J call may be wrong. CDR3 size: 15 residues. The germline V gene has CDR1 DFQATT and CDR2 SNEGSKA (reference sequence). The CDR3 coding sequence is TGCAGCGCACACAAGCGGGATGGGTCCTACAATGAGCAGTACTTC. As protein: CSAHKRDGSYNEQYF.

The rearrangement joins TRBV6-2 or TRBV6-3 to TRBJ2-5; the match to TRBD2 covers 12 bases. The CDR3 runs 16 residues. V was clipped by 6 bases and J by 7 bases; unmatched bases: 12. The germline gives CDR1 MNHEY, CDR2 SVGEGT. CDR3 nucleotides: TGTGCCAGCAGCAGCCGGACTAGCGGGGACCTCTGGACCCAGTACTTC. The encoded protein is CASSSRTSGDLWTQYF.

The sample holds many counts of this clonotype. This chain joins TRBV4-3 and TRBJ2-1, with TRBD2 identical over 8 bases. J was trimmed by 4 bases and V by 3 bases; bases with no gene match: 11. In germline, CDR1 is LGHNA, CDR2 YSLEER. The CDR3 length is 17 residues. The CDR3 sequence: CASSHSLAGLGYNEQFF. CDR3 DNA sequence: TGCGCCAGCAGCCATTCGTTAGCGGGATTAGGGTACAATGAGCAGTTCTTC.

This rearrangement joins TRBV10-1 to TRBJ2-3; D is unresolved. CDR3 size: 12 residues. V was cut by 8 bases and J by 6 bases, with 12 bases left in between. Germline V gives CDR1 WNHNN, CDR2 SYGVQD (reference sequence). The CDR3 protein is CASGVSRDTQYF. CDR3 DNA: TGCGCCAGCGGAGTTTCGAGGGATACGCAGTATTTT.

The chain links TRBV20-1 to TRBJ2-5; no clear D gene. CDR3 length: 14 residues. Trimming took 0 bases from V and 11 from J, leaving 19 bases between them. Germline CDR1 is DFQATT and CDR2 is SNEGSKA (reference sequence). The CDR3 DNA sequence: TGCAGTGCTAGAGATGATGGGCTAGGAAATGAGCAGTACTTC. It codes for CSARDDGLGNEQYF.

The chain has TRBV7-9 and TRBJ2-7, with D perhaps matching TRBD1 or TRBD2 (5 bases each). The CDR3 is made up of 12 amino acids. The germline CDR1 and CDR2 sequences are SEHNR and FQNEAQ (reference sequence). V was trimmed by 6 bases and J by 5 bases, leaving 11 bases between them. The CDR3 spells CASRRGGDEQYF. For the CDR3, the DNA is TGTGCCAGCAGGAGGGGTGGGGACGAGCAGTACTTC. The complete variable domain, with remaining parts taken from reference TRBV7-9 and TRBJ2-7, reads DTGVSQNPRHKITKRGQNVTFRCDPISEHNRLYWYRQTLGQGPEFLTYFQNEAQLEKSRLLSDRFSAERPKGSFSTLEIQRTEQGDSAMYLCASRRGGDEQYFGPGTRLTVT.

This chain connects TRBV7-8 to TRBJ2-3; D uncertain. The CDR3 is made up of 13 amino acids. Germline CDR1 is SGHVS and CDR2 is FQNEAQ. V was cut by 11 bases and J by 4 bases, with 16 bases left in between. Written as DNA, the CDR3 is TGTGCCGTCCTTAGGGATTTCGCAGATACGCAGTATTTT. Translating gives CAVLRDFADTQYF.

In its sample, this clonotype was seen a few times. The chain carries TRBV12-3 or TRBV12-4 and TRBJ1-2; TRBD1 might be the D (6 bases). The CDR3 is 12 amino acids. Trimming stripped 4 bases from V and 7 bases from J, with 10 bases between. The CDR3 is CASSYRAGGYTF. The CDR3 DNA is TGTGCCAGCAGTTACAGGGCCGGTGGCTACACCTTC.

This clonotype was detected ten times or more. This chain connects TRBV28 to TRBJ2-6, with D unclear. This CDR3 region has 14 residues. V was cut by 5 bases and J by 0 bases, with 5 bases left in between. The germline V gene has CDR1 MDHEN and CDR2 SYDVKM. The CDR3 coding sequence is TGTGCCAGCAGTCGTAGCTCTGGGGCCAACGTCCTGACTTTC. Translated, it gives CASSRSSGANVLTF.

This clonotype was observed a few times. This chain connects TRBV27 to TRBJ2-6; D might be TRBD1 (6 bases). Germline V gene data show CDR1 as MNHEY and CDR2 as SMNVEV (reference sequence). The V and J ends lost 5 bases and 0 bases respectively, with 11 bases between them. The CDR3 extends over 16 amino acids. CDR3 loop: CASSRQTGSGANVLTF. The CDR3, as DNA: TGTGCCAGCAGTCGGCAGACAGGCTCTGGGGCCAACGTCCTGACTTTC.

CDR3 nucleotide sequence: TGTGCCAGCAGTCTCCCGGGGCTGTGGCAGTTCTTC. Encoded protein: CASSLPGLWQFF. The V gene is TRBV12-3 or TRBV12-4, the J gene TRBJ2-1; D tentatively fits TRBD1 or TRBD2 (5 bases each). The CDR3 contains 12 residues. Trimming shortened V by 5 bases and J by 12 bases, and 14 bases separated the two germline ends.

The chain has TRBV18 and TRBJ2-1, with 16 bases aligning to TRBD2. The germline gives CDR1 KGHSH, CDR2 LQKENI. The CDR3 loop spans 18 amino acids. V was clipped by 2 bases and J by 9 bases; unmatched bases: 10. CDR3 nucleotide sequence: TGTGCCAGCTCACCAAGGAAAGGGACTAGCGGGAGGGACGGTGAGCAGTTCTTC. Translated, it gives CASSPRKGTSGRDGEQFF.

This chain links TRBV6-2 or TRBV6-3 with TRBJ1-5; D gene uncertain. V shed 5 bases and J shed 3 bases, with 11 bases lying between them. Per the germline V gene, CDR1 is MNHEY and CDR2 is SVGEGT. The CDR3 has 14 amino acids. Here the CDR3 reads CASSGIQDNQPQHF. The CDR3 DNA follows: TGTGCCAGCAGTGGCATCCAGGACAATCAGCCCCAGCATTTT.

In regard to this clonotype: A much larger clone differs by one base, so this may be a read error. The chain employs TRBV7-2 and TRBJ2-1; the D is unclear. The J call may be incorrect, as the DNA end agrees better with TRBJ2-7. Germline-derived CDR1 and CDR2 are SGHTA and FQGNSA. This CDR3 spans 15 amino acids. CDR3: CASSLVGVTYNEQYF. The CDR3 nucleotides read TGTGCCAGCAGCTTAGTTGGGGTAACCTACAATGAGCAGTACTTC.

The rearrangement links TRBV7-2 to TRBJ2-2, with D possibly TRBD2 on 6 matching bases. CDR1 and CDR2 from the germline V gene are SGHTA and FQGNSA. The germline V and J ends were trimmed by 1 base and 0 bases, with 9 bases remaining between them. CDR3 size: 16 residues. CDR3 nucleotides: TGTGCCAGCAGCTTAGAGCCTAGCGCGAACACCGGGGAGCTGTTTTTT. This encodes CASSLEPSANTGELFF.

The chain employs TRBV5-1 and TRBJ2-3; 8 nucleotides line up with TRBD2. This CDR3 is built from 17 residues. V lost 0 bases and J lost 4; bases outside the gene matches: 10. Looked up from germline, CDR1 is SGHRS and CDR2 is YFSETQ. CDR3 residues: CASSLAVGTRGADTQYF. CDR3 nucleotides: TGCGCCAGCAGCTTGGCGGTTGGGACTAGGGGCGCAGATACGCAGTATTTT.

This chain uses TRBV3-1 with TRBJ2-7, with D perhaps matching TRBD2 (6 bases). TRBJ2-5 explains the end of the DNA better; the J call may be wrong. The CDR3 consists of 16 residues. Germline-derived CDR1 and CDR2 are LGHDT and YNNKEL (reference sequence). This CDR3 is CASSQVGSGIRETQYF. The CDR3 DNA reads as TGTGCCAGCAGCCAAGTGGGTAGCGGTATCCGGGAGACCCAGTACTTC.

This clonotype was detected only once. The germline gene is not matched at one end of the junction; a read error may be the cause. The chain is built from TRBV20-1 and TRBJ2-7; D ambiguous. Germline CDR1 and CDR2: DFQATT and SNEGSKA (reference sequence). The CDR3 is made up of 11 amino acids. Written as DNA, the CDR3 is TGCGGTGCCTCCCAAATGATGGAGCAGTACTTC. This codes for CGASQMMEQYF.